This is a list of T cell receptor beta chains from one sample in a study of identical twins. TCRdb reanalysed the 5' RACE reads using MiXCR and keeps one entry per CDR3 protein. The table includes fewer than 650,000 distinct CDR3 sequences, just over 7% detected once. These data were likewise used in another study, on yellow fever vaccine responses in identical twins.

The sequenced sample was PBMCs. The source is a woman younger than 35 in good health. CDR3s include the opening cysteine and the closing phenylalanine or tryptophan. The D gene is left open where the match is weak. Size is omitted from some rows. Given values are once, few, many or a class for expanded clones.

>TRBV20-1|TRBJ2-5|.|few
TGCAGTGCTGAAAGATTGGAAGAGACCCAGTACTTC
CSAERLEETQYF
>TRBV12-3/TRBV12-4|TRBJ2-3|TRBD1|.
TGTGCCAGCAGTCGCACAGGGGGCTCAGATACGCAGTATTTT
CASSRTGGSDTQYF
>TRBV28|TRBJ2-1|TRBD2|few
TGTGCCAGCAGCCCCCCTTCCCGCGGGGGGTTTACCTACAATGAGCAGTTCTTC
CASSPPSRGGFTYNEQFF
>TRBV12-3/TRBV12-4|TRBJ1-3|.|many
TGTGCCACCGACGCGGGAAACACCATATATTTT
CATDAGNTIYF
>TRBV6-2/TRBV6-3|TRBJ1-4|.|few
TGTGCCAGCACCTCATCCGGGGCAGCTAATGAAAAACTGTTTTTT
CASTSSGAANEKLFF
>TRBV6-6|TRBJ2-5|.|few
TGTGCCAGCACCAAGCCGGGGGAGACCCAGTACTTC
CASTKPGETQYF
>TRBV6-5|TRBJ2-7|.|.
TGTGCCAGCAGTTACCATGGGGGCTCCTACGAGCAGTACTTC
CASSYHGGSYEQYF
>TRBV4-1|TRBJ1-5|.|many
TGCGCCAGCAGCCAAGATTGGGATCAGCCCCAGCATTTT
CASSQDWDQPQHF
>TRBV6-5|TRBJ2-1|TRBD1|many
TGTGCCAGCATTTCGGACAGGGTGGGGAATGAGCAGTTCTTC
CASISDRVGNEQFF
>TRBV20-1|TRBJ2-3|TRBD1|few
TGCAGTGCTAGTAGGGGACAGGGTGCAGATACGCAGTATTTT
CSASRGQGADTQYF
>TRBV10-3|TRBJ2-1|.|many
TGTGCCATGTCACCCGGGGTCTCAAACTACAATGAGCAGTTCTTC
CAMSPGVSNYNEQFF
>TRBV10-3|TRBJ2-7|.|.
TGTGCCATCAGCCCGGGGCAGGGGTCCTACGAGCAGTACTTC
CAISPGQGSYEQYF
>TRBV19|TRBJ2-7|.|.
TGTGCCAGTAGTATTGGACTGAACGAGCAGTACTTC
CASSIGLNEQYF
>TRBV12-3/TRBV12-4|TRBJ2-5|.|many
TGTGCCAGCAGCCCGGCTAGGCCATGGGAGACCCAGTACTTC
CASSPARPWETQYF
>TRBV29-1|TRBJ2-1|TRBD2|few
TGCAGCGTTGAAGTATATCTAGCGGGAGACAGCGATGAGCAGTTCTTC
CSVEVYLAGDSDEQFF
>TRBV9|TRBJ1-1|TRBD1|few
TGTGCCAGCAGCGTATGGGACAGCCCTGACACTGAAGCTTTCTTT
CASSVWDSPDTEAFF
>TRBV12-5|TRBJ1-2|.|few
TGTGCTAGTGGTCCGGGCCTTTACTATGGCTACACCTTC
CASGPGLYYGYTF
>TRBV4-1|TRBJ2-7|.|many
TGCGCCAGCAGCCAAGATTTCCGAGGGCCGAACTACGAGCAGTACTTC
CASSQDFRGPNYEQYF
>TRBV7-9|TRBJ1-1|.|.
TGTGCCAGCAGACCTACAGGAGGGGACACTGAAGCTTTCTTT
CASRPTGGDTEAFF
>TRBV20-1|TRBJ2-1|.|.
TGCAGTGCTCCCCCCGGACAGCATGAGCAGTTCTTC
CSAPPGQHEQFF
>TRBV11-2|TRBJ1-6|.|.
TGTGCCAGCAGCTTAGTAGAAGTGAATTCACCCCTCCACTTT
CASSLVEVNSPLHF
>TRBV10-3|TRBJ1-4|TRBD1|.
TGTGCCACAAGGACAGGGACTAATGAAAAACTGTTTTTT
CATRTGTNEKLFF
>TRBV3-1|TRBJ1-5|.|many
TGTGCCAGCAGCCAAGGTGTCGGGCAGCCCCAGCATTTT
CASSQGVGQPQHF
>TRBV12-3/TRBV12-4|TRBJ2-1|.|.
TGTGCCAGCAGTTTATTTTATCCACCCAATGAGCAGTTCTTC
CASSLFYPPNEQFF
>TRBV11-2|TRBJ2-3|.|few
TGTGCCAGCAGCCCCAAGACGGGGACAGATACGCAGTATTTT
CASSPKTGTDTQYF
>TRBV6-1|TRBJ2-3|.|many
TGTGCCAGCAGTGAAGCCAGGGGTGGCACAGATACGCAGTATTTT
CASSEARGGTDTQYF
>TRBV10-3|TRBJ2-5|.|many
TGTGCCATCAGTGACGGGCAAGAGACCCAGTACTTC
CAISDGQETQYF
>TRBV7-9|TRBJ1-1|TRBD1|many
TGTGCCAGCAGTCCTAGACAGGGGAGGGACACTGAAGCTTTCTTT
CASSPRQGRDTEAFF
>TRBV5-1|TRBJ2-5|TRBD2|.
TGCGCCAGCAGCTTGGGGTCTGGCGGGGGGGCCCTGGAGACCCAGTACTTC
CASSLGSGGGALETQYF
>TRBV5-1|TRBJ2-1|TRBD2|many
TGCGCCAGCAAGGGGCTAGCGGGGGACCAGGGTGAGCAGTTCTTC
CASKGLAGDQGEQFF
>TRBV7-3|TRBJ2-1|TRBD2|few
TGTGCCAGCAGCTTAATGCGGGGGAGTTATGAGCAGTTCTTC
CASSLMRGSYEQFF
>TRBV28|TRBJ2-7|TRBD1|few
TGTGCCAGCAGTCCGACAGGGGAGGATTTCTACGAGCAGTACTTC
CASSPTGEDFYEQYF
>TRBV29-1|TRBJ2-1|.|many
TGCAGCGTTGTCAAGGAGGACAATGAGCAGTTCTTC
CSVVKEDNEQFF
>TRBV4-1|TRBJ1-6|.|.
TGCGCCAGCAGCCAACCACTTGGGGGGCTAAATAATTCACCCCTCCACTTT
CASSQPLGGLNNSPLHF
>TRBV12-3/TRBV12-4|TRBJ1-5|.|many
TGTGCCAGCAGTTTACCAGGGCGCAATCAGCCCCAGCATTTT
CASSLPGRNQPQHF
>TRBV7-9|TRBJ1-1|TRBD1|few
TGTGCCAGCAGCCAGGGGGGGGCGATCACTGAAGCTTTCTTT
CASSQGGAITEAFF
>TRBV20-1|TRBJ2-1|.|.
TGCAGTGCTCCAGGTGAAAGCTCCTACAATGAGCAGTTCTTC
CSAPGESSYNEQFF
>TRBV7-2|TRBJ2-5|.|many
TGTGCCAGCAGCTTTCATAAACTGACACAAGAGACCCAGTACTTC
CASSFHKLTQETQYF
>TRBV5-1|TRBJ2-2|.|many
TGCGCCAGCAGCCCATGGGGCGGGGAGCTGTTTTTT
CASSPWGGELFF
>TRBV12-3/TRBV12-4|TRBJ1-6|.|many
TGTGCCAGCAGTTTGGCGGACGGTGAGAATTCACCCCTCCACTTT
CASSLADGENSPLHF
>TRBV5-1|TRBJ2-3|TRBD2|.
TGCGCCAGCAGCTTATCAGCTAGCGGGAGTTTGGCAGATACGCAGTATTTT
CASSLSASGSLADTQYF